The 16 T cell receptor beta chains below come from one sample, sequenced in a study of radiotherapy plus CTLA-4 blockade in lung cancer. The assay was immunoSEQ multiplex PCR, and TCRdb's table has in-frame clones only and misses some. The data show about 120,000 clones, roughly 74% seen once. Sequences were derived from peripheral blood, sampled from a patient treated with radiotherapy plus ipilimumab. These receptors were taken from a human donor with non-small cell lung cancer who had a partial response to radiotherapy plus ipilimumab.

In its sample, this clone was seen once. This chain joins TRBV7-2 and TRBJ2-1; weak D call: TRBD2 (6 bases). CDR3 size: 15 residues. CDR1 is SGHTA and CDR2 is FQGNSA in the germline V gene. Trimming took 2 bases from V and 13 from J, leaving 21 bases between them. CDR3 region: CASSLSGLPTMKQFF. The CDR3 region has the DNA TGTGCCAGCAGCTTAAGCGGACTACCTACAATGAAACAGTTCTTC.

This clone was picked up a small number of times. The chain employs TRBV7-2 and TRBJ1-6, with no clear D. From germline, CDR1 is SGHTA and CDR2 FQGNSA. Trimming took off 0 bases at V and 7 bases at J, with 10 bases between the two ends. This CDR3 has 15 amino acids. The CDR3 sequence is CASSLATAGNSPLHF. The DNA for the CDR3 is TGTGCCAGCAGCTTAGCCACAGCTGGAAATTCACCCCTCCACTTT.

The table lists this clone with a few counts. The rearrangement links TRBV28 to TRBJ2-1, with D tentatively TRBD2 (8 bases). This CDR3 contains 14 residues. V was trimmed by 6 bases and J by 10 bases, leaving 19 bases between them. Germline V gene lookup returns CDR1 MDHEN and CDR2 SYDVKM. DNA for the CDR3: TGTGCCAGCAGCCGCCGGGAGGGGGCACTCGAGCAGTTCTTC. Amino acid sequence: CASSRREGALEQFF.

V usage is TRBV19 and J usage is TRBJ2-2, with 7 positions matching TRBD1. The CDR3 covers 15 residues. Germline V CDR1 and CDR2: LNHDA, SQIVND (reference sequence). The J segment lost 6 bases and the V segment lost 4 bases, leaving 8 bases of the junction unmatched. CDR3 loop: CASSTTGVFAGELFF. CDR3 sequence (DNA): TGTGCCAGTAGTACCACAGGGGTTTTCGCCGGGGAGCTGTTTTTT.

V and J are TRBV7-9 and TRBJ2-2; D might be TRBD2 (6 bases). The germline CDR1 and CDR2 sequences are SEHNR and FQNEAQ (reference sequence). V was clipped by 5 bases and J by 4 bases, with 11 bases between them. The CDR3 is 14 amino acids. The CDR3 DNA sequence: TGTGCCAGCAGCCGGGACTCCTCCACCGGGGAGCTGTTTTTT. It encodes CASSRDSSTGELFF.

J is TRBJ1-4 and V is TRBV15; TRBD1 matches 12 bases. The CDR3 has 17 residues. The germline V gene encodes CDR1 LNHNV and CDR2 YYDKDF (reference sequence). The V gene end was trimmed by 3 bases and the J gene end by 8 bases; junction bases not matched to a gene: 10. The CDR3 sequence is CATSRPAGGQGAEKLFF. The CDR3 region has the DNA TGTGCCACCAGCAGGCCCGCGGGGGGACAGGGGGCGGAAAAACTGTTTTTT.

The CDR3: CASSSSSGSWGNEQFF. The CDR3 DNA reads as TGTGCCAGCAGCAGTTCTAGCGGGAGTTGGGGGAATGAGCAGTTCTTC. The V gene is TRBV28, the J gene TRBJ2-1; 10 bases line up with TRBD2. CDR3 length: 16 residues. V was clipped by 6 bases and J by 7 bases; unmatched bases: 12. CDR1 is MDHEN, CDR2 SYDVKM, per germline. The whole variable domain, remainder taken from reference TRBV28 and TRBJ2-1, is DVKVTQSSRYLVKRTGEKVFLECVQDMDHENMFWYRQDPGLGLRLIYFSYDVKMKEKGDIPEGYSVSREKKERFSLILESASTNQTSMYLCASSSSSGSWGNEQFFGPGTRLTVL.

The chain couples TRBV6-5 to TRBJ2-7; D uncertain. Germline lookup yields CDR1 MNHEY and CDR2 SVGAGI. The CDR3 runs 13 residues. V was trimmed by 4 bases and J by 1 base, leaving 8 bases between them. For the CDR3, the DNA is TGTGCCAGCAGTTCCTTTCAGTCCTACGAGCAGTACTTC. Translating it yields CASSSFQSYEQYF.

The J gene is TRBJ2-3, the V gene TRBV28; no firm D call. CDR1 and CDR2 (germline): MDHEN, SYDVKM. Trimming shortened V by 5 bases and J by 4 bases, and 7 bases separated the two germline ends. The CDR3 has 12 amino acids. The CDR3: CASSPESDTQYF. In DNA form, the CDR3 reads TGTGCCAGCAGTCCCGAGTCAGATACGCAGTATTTT.

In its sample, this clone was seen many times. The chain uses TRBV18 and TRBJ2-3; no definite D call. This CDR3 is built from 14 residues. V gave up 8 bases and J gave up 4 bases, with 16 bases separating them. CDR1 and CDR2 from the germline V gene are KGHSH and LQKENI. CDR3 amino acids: CASLGAETPDTQYF. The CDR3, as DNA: TGTGCCAGCCTCGGAGCAGAGACTCCAGATACGCAGTATTTT.

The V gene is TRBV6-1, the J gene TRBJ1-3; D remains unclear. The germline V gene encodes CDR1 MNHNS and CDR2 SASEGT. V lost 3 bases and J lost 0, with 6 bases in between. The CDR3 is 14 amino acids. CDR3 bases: TGTGCCAGCAGTGAGGGCAGCTCTGGAAACACCATATATTTT. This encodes CASSEGSSGNTIYF.

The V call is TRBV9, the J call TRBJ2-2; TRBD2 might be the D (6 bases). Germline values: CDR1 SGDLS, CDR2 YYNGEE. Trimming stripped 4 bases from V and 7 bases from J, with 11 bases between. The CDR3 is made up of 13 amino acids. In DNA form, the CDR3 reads TGTGCCAGCAGCATCCGGAGGGACGGGGAGCTGTTTTTT. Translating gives CASSIRRDGELFF.

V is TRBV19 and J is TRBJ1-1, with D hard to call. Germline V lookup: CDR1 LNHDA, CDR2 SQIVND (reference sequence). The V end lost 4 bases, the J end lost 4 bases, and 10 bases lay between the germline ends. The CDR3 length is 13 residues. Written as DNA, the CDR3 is TGTGCCAGTAGTAGATCCCCGGGCACTGAAGCTTTCTTT. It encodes CASSRSPGTEAFF.

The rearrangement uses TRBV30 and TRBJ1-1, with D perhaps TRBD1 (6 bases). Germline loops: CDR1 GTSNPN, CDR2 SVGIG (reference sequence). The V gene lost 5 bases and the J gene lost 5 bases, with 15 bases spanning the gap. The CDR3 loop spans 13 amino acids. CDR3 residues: CAWRGAGYTEAFF. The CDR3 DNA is TGTGCCTGGCGGGGGGCAGGCTATACTGAAGCTTTCTTT.

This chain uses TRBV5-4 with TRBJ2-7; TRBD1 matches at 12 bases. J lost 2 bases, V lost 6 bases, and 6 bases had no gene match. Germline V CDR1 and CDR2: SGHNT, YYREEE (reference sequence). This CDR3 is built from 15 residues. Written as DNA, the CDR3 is TGTGCCAGCACACCGGGACAGGGGGCTACCTACGAGCAGTACTTC. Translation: CASTPGQGATYEQYF.

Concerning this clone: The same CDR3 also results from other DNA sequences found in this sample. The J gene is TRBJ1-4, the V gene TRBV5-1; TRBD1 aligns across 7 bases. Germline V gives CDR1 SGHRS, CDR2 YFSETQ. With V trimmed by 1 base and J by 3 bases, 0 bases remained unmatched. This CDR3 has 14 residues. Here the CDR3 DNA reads TGCGCCAGCAGCTTGACAGGGGCTAATGAAAAACTGTTTTTT. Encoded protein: CASSLTGANEKLFF. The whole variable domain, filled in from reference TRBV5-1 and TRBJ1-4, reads KAGVTQTPRYLIKTRGQQVTLSCSPISGHRSVSWYQQTPGQGLQFLFEYFSETQRNKGNFPGRFSGRQFSNSRSEMNVSTLELGDSALYLCASSLTGANEKLFFGSGTQLSVL.